The clone carrying this T cell receptor beta chain was found many times. The target antigen is unknown. This specimen belongs to a study of T-cell reconstitution after alpha-beta-depleted transplantation in children. Construction of the TCRbeta library involved unique molecular identifiers. TCRdb reprocessed the PCR reads via MiXCR and lists one record per CDR3 protein. The data contain 540,000 or so distinct CDR3 sequences, 23% of them singletons. Study observations and caveats: In patients about two months after transplant, alpha-beta T cells reportedly arose from several hundred expanded graft clones. Counts and diversity of T cells one year after transplant came mostly from newly produced T cells.

The CDR3 spans 11 residues. In germline, CDR1 is SQVTM, CDR2 ANQGSEA. Trimming took off 6 bases at V and 8 bases at J, with 11 bases between the two ends. Sequencing was performed on PBMCs, mostly from graft donor cells, taken 360 days after TCRalphabeta/CD19-depleted stem cell transplant. The chain joins TRBV29-1 to TRBJ2-1; the D gene is possibly TRBD1 (6 bases). The origin of this receptor is a boy in the first two years of life who had a stem cell transplant for acute myeloid leukemia, so the T cells may come from the graft donor. The CDR3 DNA follows: TGCAGCGTAGTACAGGGCGATGAGCAGTTCTTC. This sequence encodes CSVVQGDEQFF.